The 30 T cell receptor beta chains reported below all come from one sample, sequenced in a study of T cells after yellow fever vaccination. TCRdb reanalysed the 5' RACE reads using MiXCR and keeps one entry per CDR3 protein. The repertoire holds approximately 550,000 distinct CDR3 sequences, with under 25% as singletons. The starting material was PBMCs, obtained 15 days after the yellow fever booster vaccination. The source is a man younger than 45 who received the YFV17D yellow fever vaccine.

The DNA for the CDR3 is TGTGCCAGCAGCCCCTCGGGGACAGTATCTTGGTACTTC. Its translation is CASSPSGTVSWYF. This chain links TRBV7-2 with TRBJ2-4; the match to TRBD1 covers 7 bases. The V gene's germline CDR1 is SGHTA and CDR2 FQGNSA. CDR3 length: 13 residues. V lost 5 bases, J lost 15 bases, and 13 bases stayed unmatched.

The table lists this clonotype with a few counts. The J gene is TRBJ2-5, the V gene TRBV5-4; perhaps TRBD2 as D (7 bases). CDR3 length equals 14 residues. Germline CDR1 reads SGHNT; CDR2 reads YYREEE (reference sequence). Trimming removed 3 bases at V and 5 bases at J, with 14 bases between. In DNA, the CDR3 is TGTGCCAGCAGCTCTCTACAGGGAGGGGAGACCCAGTACTTC. Its protein is CASSSLQGGETQYF.

This clonotype was counted only a few times. This chain connects TRBV12-3 or TRBV12-4 to TRBJ2-1; possibly TRBD2 for D (6 bases). This CDR3 is built from 15 residues. V was cut by 6 bases and J by 8 bases, with 20 bases left in between. The CDR3 here is CASRFNPGLGHEQFF. CDR3 coding DNA: TGTGCCAGCAGATTTAATCCGGGACTTGGCCATGAGCAGTTCTTC.

The sample holds a few counts of this clonotype. The chain is built from TRBV7-2 and TRBJ2-5, with D tentatively TRBD1 or TRBD2 (5 bases each). Per germline, CDR1 SGHTA and CDR2 FQGNSA. The ends were cut back, 5 bases at V and 4 bases at J, with 20 bases in the middle. The CDR3 consists of 16 residues. The CDR3 DNA sequence: TGTGCCAGCAGCCCGACCGGGACCGAAAGACGAGAGACCCAGTACTTC. Translating it yields CASSPTGTERRETQYF.

Only a few counts were recorded for this clonotype. This chain connects TRBV5-1 to TRBJ2-5; 8 nucleotides match TRBD2. CDR3 length: 14 amino acids. Germline V gene sequence: CDR1 SGHRS, CDR2 YFSETQ. V shed 6 bases, J shed 0 bases, and the junction held 4 bases outside the gene matches. DNA for the CDR3: TGCGCCAGCAAAAGCGGGAGAAACCAAGAGACCCAGTACTTC. This translates into CASKSGRNQETQYF.

The CDR3 region has the DNA TGTGCCAGCAGTTACACGACAGGGGTCTACGAGCAGTACTTC. This sequence encodes CASSYTTGVYEQYF. V and J are TRBV27 and TRBJ2-7; TRBD1 aligns across 8 bases. The CDR3 runs to 14 residues. V lost 4 bases, J lost 3 bases, and 5 bases stayed unmatched. Germline V gene lookup returns CDR1 MNHEY and CDR2 SMNVEV (reference sequence).

This clonotype has a handful of counts. The V and J genes are TRBV25-1 and TRBJ2-6, with TRBD1 matching over 9 bases. The CDR3 is 16 amino acids. The germline CDR1 and CDR2 sequences are MGHDK and SYGVNS. V trimming: 6 bases; J trimming: 3 bases; junction bases outside the gene matches: 6. The CDR3 coding sequence is TGTGCCAGCAGCGGGACAGGGCTCGATGGGGCCAACGTCCTGACTTTC. It encodes CASSGTGLDGANVLTF.

This clonotype was observed a handful of times. The chain recombines TRBV7-8 with TRBJ2-3; TRBD2 matches 10 bases. This CDR3 region has 16 residues. Germline lookup yields CDR1 SGHVS and CDR2 FQNEAQ. V trimming: 5 bases; J trimming: 3 bases; junction bases outside the gene matches: 8. The CDR3 loop reads CASSRKLAGPTDTQYF. The CDR3 nucleotides read TGTGCCAGCAGCCGAAAACTAGCGGGACCTACAGATACGCAGTATTTT.

This clonotype was seen more than once but under ten times. This sequence joins TRBV5-1 and TRBJ2-1; D is uncertain. Trimming removed 0 bases from V and 5 bases from J, with 12 bases in between. The V gene's germline CDR1 is SGHRS and CDR2 YFSETQ. CDR3 length: 15 residues. CDR3 DNA sequence: TGCGCCAGCAGCTTGGCCCCCCAGGCTAACAATGAGCAGTTCTTC. It codes for CASSLAPQANNEQFF. The complete variable domain, with remaining parts taken from reference TRBV5-1 and TRBJ2-1, reads KAGVTQTPRYLIKTRGQQVTLSCSPISGHRSVSWYQQTPGQGLQFLFEYFSETQRNKGNFPGRFSGRQFSNSRSEMNVSTLELGDSALYLCASSLAPQANNEQFFGPGTRLTVL.

This clonotype was recorded a few times. For the CDR3, the DNA is TGCGCCAGCAGCGCTGGACAGACCTACGAGCAGTACTTC. Protein sequence: CASSAGQTYEQYF. The gene calls are TRBV5-1 and TRBJ2-7, with D tentatively TRBD1 (6 bases). CDR3 length equals 13 residues. Germline values: CDR1 SGHRS, CDR2 YFSETQ. Trimming took off 4 bases at V and 2 bases at J, with 10 bases between the two ends.

This clonotype came up a few times. The genes are TRBV6-2 or TRBV6-3 and TRBJ2-5; D not resolved. V was shortened by 6 bases and J by 3 bases, with 14 bases between the two germline ends. The CDR3 sequence is 14 residues long. The germline gives CDR1 MNHEY, CDR2 SVGEGT. The CDR3: CASSHGDPKETQYF. In DNA form, the CDR3 reads TGTGCCAGCAGCCATGGGGATCCTAAAGAGACCCAGTACTTC.

This clonotype was seen many times. V is TRBV5-6 and J is TRBJ2-3; D unresolved. The germline V gene has CDR1 SGHDT and CDR2 YYEEEE. V shed 1 base and J shed 8 bases, with 8 bases lying between them. The CDR3 runs to 12 residues. The CDR3, as DNA: TGTGCCAGCAGCTTGATCTTGGGTACGCAGTATTTT. Translating it yields CASSLILGTQYF.

The chain employs TRBV27 and TRBJ2-1, with D possibly called TRBD1 or TRBD2 (5 bases each). CDR3 length equals 15 residues. The germline V gene encodes CDR1 MNHEY and CDR2 SMNVEV (reference sequence). V was clipped by 5 bases and J by 9 bases, with 20 bases between them. CDR3 sequence (DNA): TGTGCCAGCAGTATCCCCTTGGGGACCGGAGGTGAGCAGTTCTTC. It specifies CASSIPLGTGGEQFF.

This chain links TRBV29-1 with TRBJ2-1; D gene uncertain. CDR3 size: 13 residues. The germline V gene encodes CDR1 SQVTM and CDR2 ANQGSEA. Between the trimmed V and J ends, which lost 3 bases and 0 bases, there was a span of 6 bases. Here the CDR3 DNA reads TGCAGCGTTGAGCAGAGCTCCTACAATGAGCAGTTCTTC. Protein: CSVEQSSYNEQFF.

This rearrangement joins TRBV7-2 to TRBJ2-1; D not certain. Trimming cost V 2 bases and J 6 bases, with 5 bases left between them. Per the germline V gene, CDR1 is SGHTA and CDR2 is FQGNSA. The CDR3 contains 12 residues. The CDR3 protein is CASSLSPNEQFF. The DNA for the CDR3 is TGTGCCAGCAGCTTATCCCCCAATGAGCAGTTCTTC.

The V gene is TRBV29-1, the J gene TRBJ1-6, with D unclear. This CDR3 region has 13 residues. Trimming left V 5 bases short and J 6 bases short, with 11 bases between. Germline V gene data show CDR1 as SQVTM and CDR2 as ANQGSEA. CDR3 nucleotides: TGCAGCGTTTCAGAGGAAAGTAATTCACCCCTCCACTTT. It yields the protein CSVSEESNSPLHF.

This clonotype has only a few counts. The rearrangement uses TRBV18 and TRBJ2-7, with 7 bases matching TRBD1. The V gene's germline CDR1 is KGHSH and CDR2 LQKENI. CDR3 length equals 15 residues. V shed 4 bases, J shed 4 bases, and the junction held 10 bases outside the gene matches. The CDR3 reads CASSLTGTVAYEQYF. CDR3 DNA: TGTGCCAGCTCACTAACCGGGACAGTCGCTTACGAGCAGTACTTC.

The chain combines TRBV6-1 with TRBJ2-7; D is possibly TRBD1 (5 bases). Germline V gene sequence: CDR1 MNHNS, CDR2 SASEGT. CDR3 length: 13 residues. V gave up 6 bases and J gave up 12 bases, with 21 bases separating them. The CDR3 bases are TGTGCCAGCAGACCCCCGGCAGGGCTCGGCGTGTACTTC. Translated, it gives CASRPPAGLGVYF.

This clonotype appeared a few times. This chain joins TRBV18 and TRBJ2-5; 8 nucleotides line up with TRBD1. CDR1 and CDR2 from the germline V gene are KGHSH and LQKENI. This CDR3 is 14 amino acids long. The V and J ends lost 5 bases and 0 bases, in that order; junction bases with no gene match: 2. This CDR3 is CASSDRGHQETQYF. The CDR3 nucleotides read TGTGCCAGCTCAGACAGGGGCCACCAAGAGACCCAGTACTTC.

This clonotype was picked up a small number of times. This rearrangement joins TRBV6-2 or TRBV6-3 to TRBJ2-3; TRBD1 matches 7 bases. Germline-derived CDR1 and CDR2 are MNHEY and SVGEGT. V was clipped by 6 bases and J by 4 bases; unmatched bases: 10. This CDR3 contains 15 residues. CDR3 sequence: CASSPGQQRSDTQYF. CDR3 in DNA: TGTGCCAGCAGCCCGGGACAGCAAAGGTCAGATACGCAGTATTTT.

This clonotype has more than one count but fewer than ten. The chain joins TRBV21-1 to TRBJ2-1. TRBV21-1 is flagged as a pseudogene. The CDR3 has 14 residues. Here the CDR3 DNA reads TGTGCCAGCAGCGGAGCGGAGAAAGACAATGAGCAGTTCTTC. Translating gives CASSGAEKDNEQFF.

The J gene is TRBJ2-5, the V gene TRBV5-6; TRBD1 is a possible D gene (6 bases). CDR3 length equals 15 residues. Germline CDR1 is SGHDT and CDR2 is YYEEEE. The V gene lost 1 base and the J gene lost 5 bases, with 15 bases spanning the gap. CDR3 bases: TGTGCCAGCAGCTTGAGCCCGGACAGAGGGGAGACCCAGTACTTC. Amino acids: CASSLSPDRGETQYF. The whole variable domain, remainder taken from reference TRBV5-6 and TRBJ2-5, is DAGVTQSPTHLIKTRGQQVTLRCSPKSGHDTVSWYQQALGQGPQFIFQYYEEEERQRGNFPDRFSGHQFPNYSSELNVNALLLGDSALYLCASSLSPDRGETQYFGPGTRLLVL.

Only one count was recorded for this clonotype. The chain recombines TRBV30 with TRBJ2-2; 7 bases are a match to TRBD2. Looked up from germline, CDR1 is GTSNPN and CDR2 is SVGIG (reference sequence). There are 14 residues in the CDR3. The V segment lost 3 bases and the J segment 2 bases; nucleotides outside the gene matches: 3. Here the CDR3 DNA reads TGTGCCTGGAGGGGAGGGCCCAACACCGGGGAGCTGTTTTTT. This encodes CAWRGGPNTGELFF.

This clonotype was counted a few times. The CDR3 nucleotides are TGCGCCAGCAGCCAAGAGCCTCCTCAACTCTACAATGAGCAGTTCTTC. It yields the protein CASSQEPPQLYNEQFF. The V call is TRBV4-1, the J call TRBJ2-1; the D is unclear. This CDR3 contains 16 residues. The V gene's germline CDR1 is MGHRA and CDR2 YSYEKL. Trimming shortened V by 0 bases and J by 3 bases, and 12 bases separated the two germline ends.

The chain links TRBV12-3 or TRBV12-4 to TRBJ1-4, with a weak D call TRBD1 (5 bases). This CDR3 spans 15 amino acids. The V gene lost 6 bases and the J gene lost 0 bases, with 11 bases spanning the gap. The CDR3 sequence: CASSSTGATNEKLFF. The CDR3 nucleotides are TGTGCCAGCAGCTCAACAGGTGCAACTAATGAAAAACTGTTTTTT.

The chain couples TRBV29-1 to TRBJ2-1, with TRBD1 identical over 7 bases. The CDR3 has 11 residues. The junction had 5 bases not matched to a gene; V was cut back by 8 bases and J by 7 bases. From germline, CDR1 is SQVTM and CDR2 ANQGSEA. In DNA form, the CDR3 reads TGCAGCCCGGGCAGGGGGAATGAGCAGTTCTTC. Its translation is CSPGRGNEQFF.

The sample holds many counts of this clonotype. One end of the junction fails to match germline, which may point to a read error. V is TRBV5-1 and J is TRBJ2-7, with a weak D call TRBD2 (6 bases). CDR1 and CDR2 from the germline V gene are SGHRS and YFSETQ. The CDR3 consists of 13 residues. The CDR3 spells CASSLNSGYEQYF. The CDR3 DNA sequence: TGTGCCAGCAGCTTAAATAGCGGCTACGAGCAGTACTTC.

This clonotype has only a few counts. This rearrangement joins TRBV18 to TRBJ1-1; D is unresolved. This CDR3 is 13 amino acids long. Germline V lookup: CDR1 KGHSH, CDR2 LQKENI. The V end was cut by 1 base, the J end by 4 bases, with 7 bases between. The CDR3 nucleotides are TGTGCCAGCTCACCACGGGGTTCCACTGAAGCTTTCTTT. Translation: CASSPRGSTEAFF. Supplemented by reference TRBV18 and TRBJ1-1, the full variable domain reads NAGVMQNPRHLVRRRGQEARLRCSPMKGHSHVYWYRQLPEEGLKFMVYLQKENIIDESGMPKERFSAEFPKEGPSILRIQQVVRGDSAAYFCASSPRGSTEAFFGQGTRLTVV.

This clonotype was recorded only once. This CDR3 reads CASSRDIEETQYF. The DNA of the CDR3 is TGTGCCAGTTCCCGGGACATAGAAGAGACCCAGTACTTC. This rearrangement joins TRBV7-8 to TRBJ2-5, with D possibly matching TRBD1 (6 bases). Trimming stripped 9 bases from V and 3 bases from J, with 14 bases between. The CDR3 covers 13 residues. Germline loops: CDR1 SGHVS, CDR2 FQNEAQ.

This clonotype turned up a few times. The chain uses TRBV6-1 and TRBJ2-3; D remains unclear. V was shortened by 6 bases and J by 3 bases, with 10 bases between the two germline ends. Germline V gene data show CDR1 as MNHNS and CDR2 as SASEGT. This CDR3 region has 13 residues. In nucleotides, the CDR3 is TGTGCCAGCAGACCCGACTTTACAGATACGCAGTATTTT. Translation: CASRPDFTDTQYF.